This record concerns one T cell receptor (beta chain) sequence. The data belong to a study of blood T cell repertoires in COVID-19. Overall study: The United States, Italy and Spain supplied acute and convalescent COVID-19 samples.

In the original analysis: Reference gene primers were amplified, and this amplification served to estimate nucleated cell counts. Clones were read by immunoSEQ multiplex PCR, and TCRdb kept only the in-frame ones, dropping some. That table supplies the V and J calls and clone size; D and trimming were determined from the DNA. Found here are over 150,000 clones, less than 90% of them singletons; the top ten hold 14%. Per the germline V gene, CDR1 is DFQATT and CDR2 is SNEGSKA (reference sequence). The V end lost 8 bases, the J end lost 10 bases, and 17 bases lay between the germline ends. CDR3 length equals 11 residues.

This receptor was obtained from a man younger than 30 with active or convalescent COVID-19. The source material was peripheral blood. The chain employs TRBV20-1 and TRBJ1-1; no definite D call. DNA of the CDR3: TGCAGTTCGCCCGGGATTTACTCAGCTTTCTTT. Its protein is CSSPGIYSAFF.